This TCR beta chain was documented in a study of PD-L1 blockade in urothelial cancer. About the research overall: A median of roughly 140,000 T cells was found in the blood samples.

The protocol was immunoSEQ multiplex PCR, while the TCRdb copy is restricted to in-frame clones and leaves out a portion. The sample lists more than 75,000 clones, roughly 84% occurring once. V gave up 5 bases and J gave up 1 base; unmatched junction bases: 11. Germline loops: CDR1 MDHEN, CDR2 SYDVKM. This CDR3 is 17 amino acids long. Stated time point: pretreatment peripheral blood. This sequence joins TRBV28 and TRBJ2-1, with 7 nucleotides matching TRBD2. The clonotype originates from a man in his sixties with urothelial cancer. The sequencing used PBMCs, collected around atezolizumab (anti-PD-L1) treatment. CDR3 region: CASSLVGRWQSYNEQFF. CDR3 DNA sequence: TGTGCCAGCAGTCTAGTCGGGAGGTGGCAGTCCTACAATGAGCAGTTCTTC.